The sequence of this T cell receptor beta chain was determined in a study of blood T cell repertoires in COVID-19. Produced via immunoSEQ multiplex PCR; TCRdb's table is partial and in-frame only. Of about 400,000 clones in the sample, approximately 88% are singletons; the top ten hold 0.97%. CDR1 is LGHNA, CDR2 YNFKEQ, per germline. The CDR3 is made up of 17 amino acids. V dropped 4 bases and J dropped 5 bases, with 23 bases sitting between them. Study members were between about 18 and 95 years old and lived in fewer than 30 US regions. The source of this sequence is a woman in her 30s with acute COVID-19. The sequenced sample consisted of PBMCs or T cells enriched from blood (not recorded which). V and J are TRBV4-2 and TRBJ1-2; TRBD1 might be the D (5 bases). The CDR3 coding sequence is TGTGCCAGCAGCCCACCCCCCCCTCAGGGCCGAGCTTATGGCTACACCTTC. Protein sequence: CASSPPPPQGRAYGYTF.